The present TCR beta chain was sequenced within a study of shared clonotypes between healthy human individuals. Across the whole study: The study enrolled two women and three men aged 18 to 49. The study's findings and limits: Shared clonotypes across all four donors exceeded non-shared ones in generation probability.

The repertoire was sequenced with immunoSEQ multiplex PCR; TCRdb's copy has only in-frame clones and lacks some. This table holds under 1,900,000 clones, just under 99% found once. Between the trimmed V and J ends, which lost 5 bases and 8 bases, there was a span of 9 bases. The germline gives CDR1 DFQATT, CDR2 SNEGSKA (reference sequence). The CDR3 totals 11 residues. On this clone itself: Its antigen is as yet unknown.

Caucasian adults living in Nashville, Tennessee, provided all samples. Material: naive CD4+ T cells sorted from blood. The subset is: CD45RA+ positively selected. V and J are TRBV20-1 and TRBJ2-2, with no clear D. This TCR was sampled from a man younger than 40 in good health. Here the CDR3 reads CSAGPPGELFF. DNA for the CDR3: TGCAGTGCTGGCCCCCCGGGGGAGCTGTTTTTT.